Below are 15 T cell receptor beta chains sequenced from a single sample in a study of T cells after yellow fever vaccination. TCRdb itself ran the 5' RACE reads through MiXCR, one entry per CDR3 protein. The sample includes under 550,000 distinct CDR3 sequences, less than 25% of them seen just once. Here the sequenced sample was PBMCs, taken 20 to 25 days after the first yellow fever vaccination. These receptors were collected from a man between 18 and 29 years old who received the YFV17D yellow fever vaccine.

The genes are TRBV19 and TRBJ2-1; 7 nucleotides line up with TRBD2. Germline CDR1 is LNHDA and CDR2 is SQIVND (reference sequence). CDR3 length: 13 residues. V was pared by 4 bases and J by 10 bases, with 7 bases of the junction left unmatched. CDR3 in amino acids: CASSRTQLAEQFF. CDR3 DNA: TGTGCCAGTAGTAGAACGCAACTAGCGGAGCAGTTCTTC. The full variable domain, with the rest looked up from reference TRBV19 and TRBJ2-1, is DGGITQSPKYLFRKEGQNVTLSCEQNLNHDAMYWYRQDPGQGLRLIYYSQIVNDFQKGDIAEGYSVSREKKESFPLTVTSAQKNPTAFYLCASSRTQLAEQFFGPGTRLTVL.

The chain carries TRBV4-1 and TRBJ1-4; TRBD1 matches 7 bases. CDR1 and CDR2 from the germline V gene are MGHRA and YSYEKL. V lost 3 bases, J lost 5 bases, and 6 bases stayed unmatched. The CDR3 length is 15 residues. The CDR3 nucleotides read TGCGCCAGCAGCCATCCCGGGACAGTGAATGAAAAACTGTTTTTT. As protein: CASSHPGTVNEKLFF.

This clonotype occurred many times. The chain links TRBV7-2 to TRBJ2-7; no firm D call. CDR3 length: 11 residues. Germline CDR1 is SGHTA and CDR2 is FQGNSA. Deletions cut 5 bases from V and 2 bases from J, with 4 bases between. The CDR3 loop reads CASSRTYEQYF. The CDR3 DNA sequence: TGTGCCAGCAGCCGTACCTACGAGCAGTACTTC.

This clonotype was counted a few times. Here the CDR3 DNA reads TGTGCCAGTGGGAGAAGTGCTCTAGGCTATGAGCAGTTCTTC. This codes for CASGRSALGYEQFF. This rearrangement joins TRBV28 to TRBJ2-1, with D tentatively TRBD2 (5 bases). V was shortened by 9 bases and J by 8 bases, with 20 bases between the two germline ends. Germline CDR1 MDHEN, CDR2 SYDVKM. The CDR3 is made up of 14 amino acids.

This CDR3 is CASSLVSARLMNGKLFF. As DNA, the CDR3 is TGTGCCAGCAGCTTAGTCTCGGCCCGACTAATGAATGGGAAACTGTTTTTT. The chain links TRBV7-6 to TRBJ1-4; D unresolved. The CDR3 is 17 residues long. Germline values: CDR1 SGHVS, CDR2 FNYEAQ. Trimming removed 1 base from V and 11 bases from J, with 23 bases in between. The full variable domain, completed using reference TRBV7-6 and TRBJ1-4, is GAGVSQSPRYKVTKRGQDVALRCDPISGHVSLYWYRQALGQGPEFLTYFNYEAQQDKSGLPNDRFSAERPEGSISTLTIQRTEQRDSAMYRCASSLVSARLMNGKLFFGSGTQLSVL.

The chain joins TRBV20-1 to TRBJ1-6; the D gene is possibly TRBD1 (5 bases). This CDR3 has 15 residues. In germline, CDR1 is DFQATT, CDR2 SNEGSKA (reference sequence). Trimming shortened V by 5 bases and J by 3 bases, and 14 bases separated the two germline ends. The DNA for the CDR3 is TGCAGTGCTCCTGGGGCGGTCGGCTATAATTCACCCCTCCACTTT. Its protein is CSAPGAVGYNSPLHF.

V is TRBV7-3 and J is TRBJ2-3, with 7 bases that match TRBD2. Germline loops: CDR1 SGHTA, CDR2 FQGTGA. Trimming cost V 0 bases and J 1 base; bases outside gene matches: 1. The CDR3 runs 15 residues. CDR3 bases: TGTGCCAGCAGCTTAACTAGCGGGCGCACAGATACGCAGTATTTT. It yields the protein CASSLTSGRTDTQYF.

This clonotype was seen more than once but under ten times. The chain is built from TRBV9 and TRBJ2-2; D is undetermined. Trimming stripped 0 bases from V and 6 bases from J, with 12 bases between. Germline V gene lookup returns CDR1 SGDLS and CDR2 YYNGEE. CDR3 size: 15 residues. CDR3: CASSVAGVVPGELFF. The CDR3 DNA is TGTGCCAGCAGCGTAGCAGGTGTTGTGCCCGGGGAGCTGTTTTTT.

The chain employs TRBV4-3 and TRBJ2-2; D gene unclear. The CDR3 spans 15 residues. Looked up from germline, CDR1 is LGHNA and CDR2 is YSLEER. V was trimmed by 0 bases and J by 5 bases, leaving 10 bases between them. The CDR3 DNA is TGCGCCAGCAGCCAAGATTCTCTGGGAACCGGGGAGCTGTTTTTT. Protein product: CASSQDSLGTGELFF.

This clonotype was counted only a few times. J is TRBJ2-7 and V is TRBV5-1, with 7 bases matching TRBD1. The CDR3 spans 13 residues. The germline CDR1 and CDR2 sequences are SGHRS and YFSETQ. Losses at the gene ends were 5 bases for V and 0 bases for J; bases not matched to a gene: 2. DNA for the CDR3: TGCGCCAGCAGGGGGGACAGCTCCTACGAGCAGTACGTC. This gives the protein CASRGDSSYEQYV.

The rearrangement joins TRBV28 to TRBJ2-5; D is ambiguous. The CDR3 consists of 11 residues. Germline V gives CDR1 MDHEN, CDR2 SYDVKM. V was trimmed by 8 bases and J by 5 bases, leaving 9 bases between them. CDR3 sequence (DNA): TGTGCCAGCTGGTCGGAGGAGACCCAGTACTTC. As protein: CASWSEETQYF.

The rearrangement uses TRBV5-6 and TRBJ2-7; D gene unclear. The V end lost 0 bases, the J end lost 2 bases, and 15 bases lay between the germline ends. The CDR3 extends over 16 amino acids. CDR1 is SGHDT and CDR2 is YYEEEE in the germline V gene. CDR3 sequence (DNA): TGTGCCAGCAGCTTGGCCTCGGTTGTGGAAGCCTACGAGCAGTACGTC. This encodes CASSLASVVEAYEQYV.

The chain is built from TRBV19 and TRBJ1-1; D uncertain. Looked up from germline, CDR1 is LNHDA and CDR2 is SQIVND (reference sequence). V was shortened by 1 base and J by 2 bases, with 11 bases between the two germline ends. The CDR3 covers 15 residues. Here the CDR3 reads CASSIGGFGNTEAFF. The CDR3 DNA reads TGTGCCAGTAGTATAGGTGGTTTTGGTAACACTGAAGCTTTCTTT. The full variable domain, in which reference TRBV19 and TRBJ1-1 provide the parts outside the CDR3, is DGGITQSPKYLFRKEGQNVTLSCEQNLNHDAMYWYRQDPGQGLRLIYYSQIVNDFQKGDIAEGYSVSREKKESFPLTVTSAQKNPTAFYLCASSIGGFGNTEAFFGQGTRLTVV.

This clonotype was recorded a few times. The CDR3 region is CASSKGWSEEQYV. The CDR3 nucleotides read TGTGCCAGCAGTAAAGGGTGGTCGGAAGAGCAGTACGTC. The J gene is TRBJ2-7, the V gene TRBV28; D is undetermined. The CDR3 contains 13 residues. The V end was cut by 5 bases, the J end by 7 bases, with 15 bases between. Looked up from germline, CDR1 is MDHEN and CDR2 is SYDVKM.

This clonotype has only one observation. Here the CDR3 reads CASAQAGSTLFF. In nucleotides, the CDR3 is TGTGCCAGCGCACAGGCCGGGTCAACTTTGTTCTTC. The chain couples TRBV7-8 to TRBJ2-1; tentatively, D is TRBD1 (5 bases). Germline V CDR1 and CDR2: SGHVS, FQNEAQ. The CDR3 sequence is 12 residues long. The V gene lost 8 bases and the J gene lost 15 bases, with 20 bases spanning the gap.